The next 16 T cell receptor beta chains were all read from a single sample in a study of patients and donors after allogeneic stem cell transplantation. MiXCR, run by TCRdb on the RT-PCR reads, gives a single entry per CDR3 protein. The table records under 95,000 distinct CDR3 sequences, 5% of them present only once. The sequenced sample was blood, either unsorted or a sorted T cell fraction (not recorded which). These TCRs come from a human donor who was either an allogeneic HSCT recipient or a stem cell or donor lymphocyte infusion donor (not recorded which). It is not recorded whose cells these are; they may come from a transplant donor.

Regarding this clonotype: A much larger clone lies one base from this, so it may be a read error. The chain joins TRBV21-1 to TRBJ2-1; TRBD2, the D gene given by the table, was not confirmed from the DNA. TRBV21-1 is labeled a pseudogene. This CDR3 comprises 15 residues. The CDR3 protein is CASSSPGASGRRSFF. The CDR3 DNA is TGTGCCAGCAGCAGCCCCGGGGCTAGCGGGAGGAGATCGTTCTTC.

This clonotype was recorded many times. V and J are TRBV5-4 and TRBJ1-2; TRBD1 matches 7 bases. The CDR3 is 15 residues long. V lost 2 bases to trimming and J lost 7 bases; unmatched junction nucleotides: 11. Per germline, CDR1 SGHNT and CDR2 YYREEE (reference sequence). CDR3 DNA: TGTGCCAGCAGCTTACAGGCTCTTAAGGGGGCTGGCTACACCTTC. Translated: CASSLQALKGAGYTF.

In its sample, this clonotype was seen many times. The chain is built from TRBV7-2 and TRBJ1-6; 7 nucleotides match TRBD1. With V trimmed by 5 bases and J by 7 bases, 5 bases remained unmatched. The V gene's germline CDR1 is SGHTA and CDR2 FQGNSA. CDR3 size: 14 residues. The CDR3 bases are TGTGCCAGCAGCACGACAGGGAACAATTCACCCCTCCACTTT. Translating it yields CASSTTGNNSPLHF.

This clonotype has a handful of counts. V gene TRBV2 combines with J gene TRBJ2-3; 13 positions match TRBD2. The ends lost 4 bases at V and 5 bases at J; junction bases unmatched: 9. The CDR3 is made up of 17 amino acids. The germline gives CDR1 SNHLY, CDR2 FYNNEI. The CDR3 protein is CASSARSRTSGRDTQYF. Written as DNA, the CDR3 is TGTGCCAGCAGTGCCCGCTCTAGGACTAGCGGGAGAGATACGCAGTATTTT.

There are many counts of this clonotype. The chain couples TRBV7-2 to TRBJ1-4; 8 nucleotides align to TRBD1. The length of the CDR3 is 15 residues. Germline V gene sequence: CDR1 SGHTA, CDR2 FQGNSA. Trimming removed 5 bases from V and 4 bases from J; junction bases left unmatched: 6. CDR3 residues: CASSTRTGLNEKLFF. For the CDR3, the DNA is TGTGCCAGCAGCACCCGGACAGGGCTTAATGAAAAACTGTTTTTT. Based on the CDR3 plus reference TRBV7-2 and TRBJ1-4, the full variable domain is GAGVSQSPSNKVTEKGKDVELRCDPISGHTALYWYRQSLGQGLEFLIYFQGNSAPDKSGLPSDRFSAERTGGSVSTLTIQRTQQEDSAVYLCASSTRTGLNEKLFFGSGTQLSVL.

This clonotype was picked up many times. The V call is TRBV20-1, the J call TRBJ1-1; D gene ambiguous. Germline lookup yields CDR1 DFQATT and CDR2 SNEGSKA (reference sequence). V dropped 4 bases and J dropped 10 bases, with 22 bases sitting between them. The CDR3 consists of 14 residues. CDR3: CSANKGSGLEVAFF. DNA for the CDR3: TGCAGTGCTAATAAGGGTAGTGGTTTAGAAGTAGCTTTCTTT.

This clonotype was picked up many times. The chain's CDR3 is CSAREATSVAETQYF. CDR3 sequence (DNA): TGCAGTGCTAGAGAGGCCACTAGCGTGGCAGAGACCCAGTACTTC. The genes are TRBV20-1 and TRBJ2-5, with 7 bases matching TRBD2. CDR1 is DFQATT, CDR2 SNEGSKA, per germline (reference sequence). The CDR3 contains 15 residues. V gave up 0 bases and J gave up 4 bases; unmatched junction bases: 8.

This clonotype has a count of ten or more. The CDR3 nucleotides are TGCAGTGCCCCCAAAGCGGGGGGGCCTTCGGAGCAGTTCTTC. Translation: CSAPKAGGPSEQFF. This chain joins TRBV20-1 and TRBJ2-1, with 10 nucleotides matching TRBD2. J lost 10 bases, V lost 6 bases, and 12 bases had no gene match. Germline V CDR1 and CDR2: DFQATT, SNEGSKA (reference sequence). This CDR3 has 14 amino acids.

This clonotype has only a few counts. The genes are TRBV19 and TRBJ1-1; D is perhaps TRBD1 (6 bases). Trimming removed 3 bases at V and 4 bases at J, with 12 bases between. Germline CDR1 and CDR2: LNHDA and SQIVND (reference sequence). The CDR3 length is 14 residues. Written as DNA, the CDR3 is TGTGCCAGTAGTATGAAGGGGGGAGTCACTGAAGCTTTCTTT. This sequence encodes CASSMKGGVTEAFF.

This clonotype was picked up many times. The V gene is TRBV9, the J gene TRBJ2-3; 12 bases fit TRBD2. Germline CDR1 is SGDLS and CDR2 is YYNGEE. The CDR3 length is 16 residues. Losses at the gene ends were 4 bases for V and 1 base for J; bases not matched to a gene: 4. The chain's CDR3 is CASSQTSGRGTDTQYF. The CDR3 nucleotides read TGTGCCAGCAGCCAGACTAGCGGGAGAGGCACAGATACGCAGTATTTT.

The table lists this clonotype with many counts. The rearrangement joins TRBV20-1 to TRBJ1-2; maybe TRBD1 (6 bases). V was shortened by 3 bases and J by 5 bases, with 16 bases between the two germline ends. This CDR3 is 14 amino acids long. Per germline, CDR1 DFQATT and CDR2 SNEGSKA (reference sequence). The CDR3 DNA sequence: TGCAGTGCTAGCGACATACAGGGAAAATATGGCTACACCTTC. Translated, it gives CSASDIQGKYGYTF.

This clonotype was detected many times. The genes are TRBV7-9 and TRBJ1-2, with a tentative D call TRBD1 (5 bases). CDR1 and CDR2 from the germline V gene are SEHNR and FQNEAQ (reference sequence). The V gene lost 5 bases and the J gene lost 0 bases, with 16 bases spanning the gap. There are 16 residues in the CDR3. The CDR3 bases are TGTGCCAGCAGCCGATCTCTGGGGGGATCTAACTATGGCTACACCTTC. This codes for CASSRSLGGSNYGYTF.

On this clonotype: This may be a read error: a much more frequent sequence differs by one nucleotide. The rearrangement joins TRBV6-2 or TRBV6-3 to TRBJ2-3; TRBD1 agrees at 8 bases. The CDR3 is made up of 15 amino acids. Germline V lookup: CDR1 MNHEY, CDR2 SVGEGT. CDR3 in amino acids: CVSSHRGFSTDTQYF. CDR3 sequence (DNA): TGTGTCAGCAGTCACAGGGGGTTCAGCACAGATACGCAGTATTTT.

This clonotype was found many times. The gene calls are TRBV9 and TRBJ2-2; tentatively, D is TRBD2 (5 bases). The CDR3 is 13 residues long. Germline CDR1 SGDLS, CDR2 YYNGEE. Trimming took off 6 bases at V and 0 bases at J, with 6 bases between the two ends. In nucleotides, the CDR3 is TGTGCCAGCACGCGGGCGAACACCGGGGAGCTGTTTTTT. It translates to CASTRANTGELFF.

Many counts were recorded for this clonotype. The CDR3 DNA follows: TGTGGCGAGCGGCAGGAGCTGAACACTGAAGCTTTCTTT. Amino acids: CGERQELNTEAFF. The chain joins TRBV7-2 to TRBJ1-1; D uncertain. Germline V gene sequence: CDR1 SGHTA, CDR2 FQGNSA. The CDR3 contains 13 residues. Variable domain in full (rest from reference TRBV7-2 and TRBJ1-1): GAGVSQSPSNKVTEKGKDVELRCDPISGHTALYWYRQSLGQGLEFLIYFQGNSAPDKSGLPSDRFSAERTGGSVSTLTIQRTQQEDSAVYLCGERQELNTEAFFGQGTRLTVV.

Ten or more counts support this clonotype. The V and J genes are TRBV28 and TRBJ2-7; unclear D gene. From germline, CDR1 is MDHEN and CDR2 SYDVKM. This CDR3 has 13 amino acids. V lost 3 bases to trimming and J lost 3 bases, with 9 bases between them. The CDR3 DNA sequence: TGTGCCAGCAGTTTTTCCGCGGTCTACGAGCAGTACTTC. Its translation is CASSFSAVYEQYF.